This T cell receptor (beta chain) was profiled in a study of T cell responses to AZD1222 COVID-19 vaccine. Findings of the study overall: When two AZD1222 doses had been given, Spike-specific TCR breadth and depth rose.

Assay: immunoSEQ multiplex PCR; the TCRdb copy retains only in-frame clones and omits some. The table shows about 140,000 clones, with roughly nine tenths occurring only once. The CDR3 sequence is 14 residues long. With V trimmed by 5 bases and J by 8 bases, 5 bases remained unmatched. The germline gives CDR1 LNHNV, CDR2 YYDKDF (reference sequence). As concerns this clone: Its specificity is unknown.

This TCR derives from an adult in good health. The material was peripheral blood, obtained on day 0 of AZD1222 vaccination. The chain carries TRBV15 and TRBJ2-1; 11 bases fit TRBD1. Here the CDR3 reads CATSADRGLDEQFF. For the CDR3, the DNA is TGTGCCACCAGCGCGGACAGGGGGCTTGATGAGCAGTTCTTC.